This T cell receptor (beta chain) was documented in a study of cytomegalovirus exposure and HLA in healthy donors listed by TCRdb under 2017. Regarding the complete study: According to an earlier analysis of 550 to 750 of the donors, roughly 180 million T cells yielded over 90 million unique TCR beta sequences and 276 Gb of sequence data. An early release that covered fewer than 750 HLA-typed donors contained 250 to 350 gigabases of sequencing data and some 87 million unique TCR sequences. Of the roughly 430 genotyped donors, approximately 83% fell in the genetic ancestry cluster associated with self-reported Caucasian donors. The study aimed to test whether signatures of past pathogen exposure could be identified by cataloging public T cell receptors. The T cell repertoires of under 750 subjects were profiled by immunosequencing and related to cytomegalovirus serostatus. A separate validation cohort of 100 to 150 different subjects was used in addition to the approximately 670-subject first cohort. To predict cytomegalovirus infection status, the study combined high-throughput TCR immunosequencing, statistical association of individual TCRs with disease status, and machine learning. A later analysis re-analyzed previously published TCR beta repertoires from roughly 600 donors and added high-resolution HLA genotyping to study TCR occurrence patterns. In the later analysis, no new phenotypic data were used to find candidate immune exposures; instead, reliance was placed on TCR beta sequences and their occurrence across donors. An earlier analysis of approximately 630 of the donors applied high-throughput TCR beta sequencing to assess whether each TCR beta V gene segment acted as functional or pseudogenic. Alongside the repertoire data, information on donor age, sex, ethnicity and CMV serostatus was compiled. In a later genetic analysis, genome-wide SNP genotypes for about 55% of the roughly 670 donors were used, and that subset was treated as a discovery cohort. Every discovery cohort repertoire had been produced on one sequencing platform. HLA typing included class I and class II loci at four-digit resolution. Typing coverage varied by locus: 629-630 donors for A, B, C, DRB1 and DQB1; around 560 for DQA1; nearly 610 for DPA1; fewer than 480 for DPB1. Roughly five DR-DQ haplotypes were handled as single units for association and clustering because linkage in the cohort was strong. On average, over 200,000 unique TCR beta nucleotide sequences were sequenced per donor among 398 genotyped donors of the cohort, with approximately 18% of those sequences being non-productive. Study-level results and caveats: The authors suggested that the approach could potentially be extended to other disease states and immunological phenotypes. About 15 rarely observed V segments, including chromosome 9 orphons, were excluded from the earlier analysis of 550 to 700 of the donors because counts were too low. Strong co-occurrence of HLA alleles, especially DR and DQ, made assigning TCR associations to individual alleles difficult. CMV serostatus was the only immune exposure information available for the cohort. In a later analysis, TCR association rates were found to vary across HLA loci, with the most associated TCRs seen for DRB1 alleles and the fewest for HLA-C alleles. According to a later analysis, most CMV-associated TCR beta chains appeared to be HLA-restricted, and the HLA associations seemed to be driven largely by CMV exposure. A further reported finding was that TCR beta sequences accurately predicted the HLA-A and HLA-B alleles for most subjects in the first cohort. Cytomegalovirus status was reported to be diagnosed by the classifier with high specificity and sensitivity in both the original and validation cohorts. In a later analysis, several top co-occurrence clusters were reported to appear linked to parvovirus B19, influenza, CMV and Epstein-Barr virus. Correlated functional status among segregating V segments might be attributable to linkage disequilibrium, but an unknown experimental factor could not be ruled out. Compared with equally common non-associated chains, HLA-associated TCR beta chains in a later analysis were more clonally expanded and had lower generation probabilities. In vitro tests confirmed that a few of the cytomegalovirus-associated TCR beta chains recognize cytomegalovirus antigens. A later genetic analysis reported fewer N-insertions in productive TCRs among donors in an Asian-associated ancestry cluster than the roughly 670-donor mean. Presence/absence analyses assumed roughly uniform sequencing depth across donors, an assumption that may not hold. In this cohort, only TCR beta chains were sequenced, and detectable features were limited by the absence of alpha or paired-chain data. In the study, around 150 TCR beta chains were listed as associated with cytomegalovirus. The sequencing pipeline was judged likely to have produced a cluster of highly shared sequence variants as a technical artifact. Because the 87-base-pair reads could not distinguish some IMGT-functional V segments, including TRBV6-2 and TRBV6-3, those segments were excluded. HLA typing was unavailable for some donors at each locus, so association tests used only the typed subset. Specific HLA alleles were associated with 15,000 to 20,000 TCR beta sequences at a false discovery rate of 0.05 in a later analysis. An earlier analysis of some 590 of the donors showed that most TCR beta V segments appeared in productive rearrangements either about 87% or about 30% of the time, which broadly matched IMGT annotations. While some public TCRs were present in many individuals, most TCR sequences turned up only very rarely across donors. In a later genetic analysis, a missense DCLRE1C variant was associated with V-gene and J-gene trimming of TCR beta chains, and the association was replicated in an independent cohort.

The cohort comprised around 700 healthy bone marrow donors. At the time of sampling, all cohort members were nominally healthy, though unrecorded immune exposures were likely present. The donor was CMV seronegative and was included in the group of a few hundred seronegative cohort members. Each donor provided a peripheral blood sample, and peripheral blood mononuclear cells were used for TCR beta sequencing. Genomic DNA was extracted from the blood cell samples with the Qiagen DNeasy Blood Extraction Kit. The CDR3 covers 11 residues, taking in both the cysteine and the phenylalanine. Only the CDR3 DNA is retained, 33 bases long and in frame from the first base. V has 7 bases trimmed and J has 11 bases trimmed; junction bases matching no gene number 9. Based on the germline V gene, the CDR1 and CDR2 sequences are SQVTM and ANQGSEA. A remark on this clone: The target of this receptor is not known. No base quality values were provided; no much bigger clone lies one nucleotide off.

Library generation was performed with the immunoSEQ multiplex PCR assay. For the multiplex PCR, a mixture combining 60 forward primers for TCR Vbeta segments and 13 reverse primers for TCR Jbeta segments was used. A multiplex PCR assay on genomic DNA amplified the CDR3 region of rearranged TCR beta genes. The Illumina HiSeq System was used to sequence the amplified TCR beta libraries as 87-base-pair reads. The paper's data handling went like this. Across the 500 to 700 repertoires, a later analysis counted tens of millions of unique TCR beta chains, roughly 11 million of which were shared by at least two donors. Raw reads were error-corrected and collapsed into unique sequences by a nearest-neighbor algorithm in which closely related sequences were merged to remove PCR and sequencing errors. Alignment of CDR3 sequences to IMGT reference sequences was used to assign V, D and J gene segments. Each retained sequence needed at least a six-nucleotide match to both a V gene segment and a J gene segment. Rearrangements were called productive when the CDR3 lacked stop codons and stayed in frame with V and J; all others were non-productive. CDR3 was defined by IMGT convention, running from the second conserved V-encoded cysteine to the conserved J-encoded phenylalanine. The earlier analysis of a few hundred of the donors excluded sequences that lacked an unambiguous match to a single V gene segment. In an earlier analysis of roughly 500 of the donors, V segments were called functional above 56.7% productive rearrangements and were called segregating when the between-donor standard deviation exceeded 5%. A statistical classification framework was developed to diagnose cytomegalovirus status using the catalog of TCR beta chain sequences. In a later analysis, TCR nucleotide sequences were compared against IMGT/GENE-DB human TR gene sequences so that V and J genes could be assigned. Using the TCRdist pipeline, a later analysis assigned CDR3 sequences along with most-parsimonious VDJ recombination scenarios. In a later analysis, each TCR beta chain was defined by its CDR3 amino acid sequence together with its V-gene family, and reads without a unique V-gene family were excluded. In a later analysis, 550 to 650 highly shared, low-generation-probability nucleotide sequences were removed to address suspected cross-contamination and a sequencing artifact. In a later analysis, a clonal expansion index for each public chain was calculated from normalized within-repertoire ranks of inferred template counts. In a later analysis, generation probabilities were computed using a VDJ recombination model fitted to out-of-frame rearrangements, and the results were checked against IGoR. A later analysis scored TCR-TCR, TCR-HLA and TCR-CMV co-occurrence with hypergeometric tests, applying a repertoire-size bias correction to TCR pairs. False discovery rates were estimated in a later analysis by permuting HLA or CMV assignments 20 times. In a later analysis, co-occurring TCRs were grouped using DBSCAN, and TCRdist sequence similarity was added for clustering within HLA-allele-positive subsets. Repertoires with fewer than 30,000 or more than 120,000 public chains, plus five repertoires with anomalous nucleotide sharing, were excluded from co-occurrence clustering. As stored in TCRdb, this immuneACCESS dataset retains in-frame rearrangements with V and J assigned. A fraction of the clones does not appear; measured against another copy, unresolved V genes explain less than half of the discrepancy, and the remainder lacks a known reason. Clonal size and the V and J genes are those of that table, whereas D and trimming came from the DNA. Here the sample has roughly 220,000 clones; approximately 70% occur a single time. Of the sample, 1.5% to 2% falls within the top ten clones.

The V gene is TRBV29-1 and the J gene is TRBJ1-1, with 8 bases in between that match TRBD1. This receptor was obtained from a woman aged 25-40 years in good health and CMV-seronegative. The specimen sequenced was PBMCs. The CDR3: CSEKTGDLAFF. The DNA reads as follows: TGCAGCGAGAAGACAGGGGATTTGGCTTTCTTT.